This TCR beta chain was sequenced during a study of T cells in Graves' hyperthyroidism and ophthalmopathy. Study details: The initial diagnosis was the point when peripheral blood was collected, ahead of any treatment.

RNA transcripts were the template for amplifying TCR beta CDR3 regions. With the HTBI primer set, the TCR CDR3 went through a first round of RT-PCR. TCRdb re-called the multiplex PCR reads through MiXCR, storing one row per CDR3 protein. This repertoire shows about 320,000 distinct CDR3 sequences, 16% found once; its top ten account for approximately 31%. Remarks on this clonotype: This may stem from a read error, because a much larger clone lies one nucleotide away.

From germline, CDR1 is SQVTM and CDR2 ANQGSEA. The CDR3 is made up of 11 amino acids. Source material: blood. This TCR was sampled from a man younger than 45 with Graves' hyperthyroidism. The gene calls are TRBV29-1 and TRBJ2-1; D is unclear. This chain's CDR3 is CSLGSCNEQFF. CDR3 bases: TGCAGCCTTGGGTCCTGCAATGAGCAGTTCTTC.